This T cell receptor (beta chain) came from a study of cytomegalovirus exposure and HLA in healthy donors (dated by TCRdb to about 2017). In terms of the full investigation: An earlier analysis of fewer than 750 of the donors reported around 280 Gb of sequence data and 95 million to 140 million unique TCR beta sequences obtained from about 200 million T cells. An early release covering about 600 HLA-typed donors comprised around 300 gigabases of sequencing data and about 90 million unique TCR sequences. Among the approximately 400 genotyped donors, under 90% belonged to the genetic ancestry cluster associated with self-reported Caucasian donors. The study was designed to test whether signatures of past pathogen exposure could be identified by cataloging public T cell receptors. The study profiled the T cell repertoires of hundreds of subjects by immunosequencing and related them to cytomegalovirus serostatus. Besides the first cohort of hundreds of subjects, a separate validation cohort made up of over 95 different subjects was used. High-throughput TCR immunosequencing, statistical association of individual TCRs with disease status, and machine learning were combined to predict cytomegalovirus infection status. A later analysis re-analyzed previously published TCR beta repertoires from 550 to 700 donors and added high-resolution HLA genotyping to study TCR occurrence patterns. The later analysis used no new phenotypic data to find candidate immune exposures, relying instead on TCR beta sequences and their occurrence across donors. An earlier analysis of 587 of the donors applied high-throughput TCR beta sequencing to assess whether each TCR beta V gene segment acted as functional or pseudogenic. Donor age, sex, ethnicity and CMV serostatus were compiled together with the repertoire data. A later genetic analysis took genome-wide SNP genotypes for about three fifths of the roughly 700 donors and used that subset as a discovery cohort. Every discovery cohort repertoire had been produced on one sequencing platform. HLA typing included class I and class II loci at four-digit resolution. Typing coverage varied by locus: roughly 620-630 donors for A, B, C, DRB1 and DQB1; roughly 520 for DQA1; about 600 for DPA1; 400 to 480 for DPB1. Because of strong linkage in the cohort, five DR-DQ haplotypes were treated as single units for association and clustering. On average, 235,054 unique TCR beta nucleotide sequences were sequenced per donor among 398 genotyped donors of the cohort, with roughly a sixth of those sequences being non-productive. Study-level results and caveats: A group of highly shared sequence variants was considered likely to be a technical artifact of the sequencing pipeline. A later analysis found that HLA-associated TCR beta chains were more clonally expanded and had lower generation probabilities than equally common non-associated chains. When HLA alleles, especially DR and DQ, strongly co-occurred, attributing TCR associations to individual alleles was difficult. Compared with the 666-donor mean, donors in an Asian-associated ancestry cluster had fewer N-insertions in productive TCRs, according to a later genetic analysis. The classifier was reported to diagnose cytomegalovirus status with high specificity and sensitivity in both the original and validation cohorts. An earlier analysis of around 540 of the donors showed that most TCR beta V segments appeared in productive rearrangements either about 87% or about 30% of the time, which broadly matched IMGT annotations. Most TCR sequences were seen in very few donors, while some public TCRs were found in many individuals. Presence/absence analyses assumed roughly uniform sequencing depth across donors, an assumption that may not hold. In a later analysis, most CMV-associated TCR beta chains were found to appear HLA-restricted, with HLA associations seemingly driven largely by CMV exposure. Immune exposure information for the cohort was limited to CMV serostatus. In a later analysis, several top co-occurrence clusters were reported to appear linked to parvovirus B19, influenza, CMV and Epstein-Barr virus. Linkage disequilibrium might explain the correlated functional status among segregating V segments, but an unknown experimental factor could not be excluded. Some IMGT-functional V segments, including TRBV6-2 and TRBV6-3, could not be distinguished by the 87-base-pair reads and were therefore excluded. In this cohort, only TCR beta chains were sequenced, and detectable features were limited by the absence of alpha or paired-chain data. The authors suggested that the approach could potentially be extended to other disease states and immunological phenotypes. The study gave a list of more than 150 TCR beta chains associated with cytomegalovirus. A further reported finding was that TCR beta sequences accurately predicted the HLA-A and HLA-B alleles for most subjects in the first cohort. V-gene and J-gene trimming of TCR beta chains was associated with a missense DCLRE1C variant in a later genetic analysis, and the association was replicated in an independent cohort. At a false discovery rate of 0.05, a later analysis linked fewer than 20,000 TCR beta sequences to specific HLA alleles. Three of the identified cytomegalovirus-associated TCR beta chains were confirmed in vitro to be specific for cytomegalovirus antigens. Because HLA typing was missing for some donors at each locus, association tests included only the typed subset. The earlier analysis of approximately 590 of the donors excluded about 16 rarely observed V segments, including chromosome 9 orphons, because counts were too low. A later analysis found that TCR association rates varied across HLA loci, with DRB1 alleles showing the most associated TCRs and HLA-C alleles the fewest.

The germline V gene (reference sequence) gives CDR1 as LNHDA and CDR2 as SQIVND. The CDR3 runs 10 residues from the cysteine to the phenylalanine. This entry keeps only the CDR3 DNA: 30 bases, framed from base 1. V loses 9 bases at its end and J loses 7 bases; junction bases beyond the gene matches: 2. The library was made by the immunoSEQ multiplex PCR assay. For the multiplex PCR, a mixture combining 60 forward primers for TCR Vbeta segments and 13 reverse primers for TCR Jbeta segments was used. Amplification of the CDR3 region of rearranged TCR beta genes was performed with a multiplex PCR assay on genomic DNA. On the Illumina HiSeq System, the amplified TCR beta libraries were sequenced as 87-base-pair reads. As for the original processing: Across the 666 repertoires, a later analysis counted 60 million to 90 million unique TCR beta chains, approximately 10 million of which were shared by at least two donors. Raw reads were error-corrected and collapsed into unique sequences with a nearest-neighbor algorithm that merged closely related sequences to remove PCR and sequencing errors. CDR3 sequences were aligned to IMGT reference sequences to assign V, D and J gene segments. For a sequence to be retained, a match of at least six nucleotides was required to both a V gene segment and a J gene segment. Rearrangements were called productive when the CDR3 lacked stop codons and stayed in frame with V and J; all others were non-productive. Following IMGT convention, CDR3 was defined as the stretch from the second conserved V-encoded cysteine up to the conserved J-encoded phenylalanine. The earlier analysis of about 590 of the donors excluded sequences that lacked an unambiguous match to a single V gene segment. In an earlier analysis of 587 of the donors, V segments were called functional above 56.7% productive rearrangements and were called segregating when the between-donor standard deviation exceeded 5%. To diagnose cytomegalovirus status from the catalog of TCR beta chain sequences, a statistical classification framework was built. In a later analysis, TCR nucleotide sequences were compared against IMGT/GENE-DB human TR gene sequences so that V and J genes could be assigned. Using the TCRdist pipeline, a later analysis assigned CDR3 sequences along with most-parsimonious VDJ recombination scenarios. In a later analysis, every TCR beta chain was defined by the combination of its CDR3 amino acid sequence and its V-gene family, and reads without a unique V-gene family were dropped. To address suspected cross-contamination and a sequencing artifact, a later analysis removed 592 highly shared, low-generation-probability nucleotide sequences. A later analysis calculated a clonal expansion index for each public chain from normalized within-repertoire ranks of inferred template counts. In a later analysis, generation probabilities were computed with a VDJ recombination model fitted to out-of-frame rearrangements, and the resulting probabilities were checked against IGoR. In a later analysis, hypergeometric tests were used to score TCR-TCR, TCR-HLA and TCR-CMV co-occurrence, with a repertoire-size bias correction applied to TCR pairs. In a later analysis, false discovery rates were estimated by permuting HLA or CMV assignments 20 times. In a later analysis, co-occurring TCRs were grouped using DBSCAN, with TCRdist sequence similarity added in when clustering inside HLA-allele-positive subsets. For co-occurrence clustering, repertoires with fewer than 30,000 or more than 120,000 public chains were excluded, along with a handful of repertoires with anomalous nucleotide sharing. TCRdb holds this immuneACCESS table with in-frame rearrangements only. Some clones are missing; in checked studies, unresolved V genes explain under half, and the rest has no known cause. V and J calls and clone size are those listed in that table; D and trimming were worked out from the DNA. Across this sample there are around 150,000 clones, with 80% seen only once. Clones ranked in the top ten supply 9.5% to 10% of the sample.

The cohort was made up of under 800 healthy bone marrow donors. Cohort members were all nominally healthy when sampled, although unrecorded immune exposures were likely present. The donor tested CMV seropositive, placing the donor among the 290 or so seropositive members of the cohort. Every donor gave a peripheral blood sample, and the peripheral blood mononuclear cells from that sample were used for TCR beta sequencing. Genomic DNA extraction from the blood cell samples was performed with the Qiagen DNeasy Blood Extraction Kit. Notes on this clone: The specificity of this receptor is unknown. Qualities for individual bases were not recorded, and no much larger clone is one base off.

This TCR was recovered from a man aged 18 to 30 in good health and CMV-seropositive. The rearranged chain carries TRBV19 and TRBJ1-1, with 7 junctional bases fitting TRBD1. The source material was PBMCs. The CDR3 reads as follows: CASRQGEAFF. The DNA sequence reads TGTGCCAGCAGACAGGGTGAAGCTTTCTTT.